This entry is about one TCR beta chain. Its antigen is currently unknown. This sample was included in a study of CD8 T cells in Susac syndrome. Study-level findings and limits: The relatively small number of individuals in the TCR sequencing and HLA analysis was acknowledged by the study.

V lost 0 bases and J lost 9; bases outside the gene matches: 4. Germline V gene data show CDR1 as SGHRS and CDR2 as YFSETQ. The CDR3 loop spans 15 amino acids. TCR beta sequences were obtained from blood CD8+ and CD4+ T cells. Treatment-naive patients with stable or active relapsing-remitting disease were the multiple sclerosis controls. Through negative isolation, CD4+ and CD8+ T cells were obtained, while TEMRA cells were enriched using FACS. Random hexamers were used to reverse transcribe 0.5 to 1 ug of RNA. One entry per CDR3 protein, called by TCRdb with MiXCR from the immunoSEQ multiplex PCR reads. The sample comprises hundreds of thousands of distinct CDR3 sequences, approximately 95% of which are singletons, and around 0.099% rests with the top ten.

The chain is built from TRBV5-1 and TRBJ1-6, with 9 bases aligning to TRBD1. Material for sequencing was CD4+ T cells from PBMCs. This TCR was sampled from a human donor with multiple sclerosis. For the CDR3, the DNA is TGCGCCAGCAGCTTGGACGGGACAGGGCCTTCACCCCTCCACTTT. Its protein product is CASSLDGTGPSPLHF.